The rows below give T cell receptor beta chains drawn from one sample of a study of blood T cell repertoires in COVID-19. The method was immunoSEQ multiplex PCR; TCRdb's version includes in-frame clones alone and lacks a portion of them. The profile covers 100,000 or so clones, with approximately 86% appearing a single time and 3% taken by the ten largest. Specimen: peripheral blood. The receptors were sampled from a man over 45 with active or convalescent COVID-19. CDR3s include the opening cysteine and the closing phenylalanine or tryptophan. D genes are given only for firm matches. For some rows the clone size is stated as once, few or many, or as a class when expanded; others skip it.

V	D	J	size	CDR3	DNA
TRBV25-1	.	TRBJ1-1	.	CASSPIGGGTEAFF	TGTGCCAGCAGCCCTATAGGGGGGGGGACTGAAGCTTTCTTT
TRBV6-5	TRBD1	TRBJ1-2	.	CASSYSGQGMGGYTF	TGTGCCAGCAGTTACTCGGGACAGGGGATGGGTGGCTACACCTTC
TRBV19	TRBD1	TRBJ1-1	.	CASSTRGTGGKEGTEAFF	TGTGCCAGTAGTACCCGCGGGACAGGGGGCAAAGAAGGAACTGAAGCTTTCTTT
TRBV18	TRBD1	TRBJ1-1	.	CASSPQGDSWGDTEAFF	TGTGCCAGCTCACCCCAGGGGGACAGTTGGGGGGACACTGAAGCTTTCTTT
TRBV13	TRBD1	TRBJ1-3	few	CASPDRQGSGNTIYF	TGTGCCAGCCCCGATAGACAGGGCTCTGGAAACACCATATATTTT
TRBV2	TRBD1	TRBJ1-6	once	CASRQDRVRLHF	TGTGCCAGCAGACAGGACAGGGTCCGTCTCCACTTT
TRBV7-6	TRBD2	TRBJ2-1	.	CASSLGGGGSYNEQFF	TGTGCCAGCAGCTTAGGAGGCGGGGGATCCTACAATGAGCAGTTCTTC
TRBV19	.	TRBJ2-1	.	CASSIRGGKGNNEQFF	TGTGCCAGTAGTATAAGGGGGGGTAAGGGAAACAATGAGCAGTTCTTC
TRBV24-1	.	TRBJ2-2	.	CATRQDNTGELFF	TGTGCCACCAGGCAGGATAACACCGGGGAGCTGTTTTTT
TRBV5-4	.	TRBJ1-1	once	CASSFDTNTEAFF	TGTGCCAGCAGCTTTGACACGAACACTGAAGCTTTCTTT
TRBV7-9	.	TRBJ1-1	.	CASSSQENTEAFF	TGTGCCAGCAGCTCCCAGGAAAACACTGAAGCTTTCTTT
TRBV4-1	TRBD1	TRBJ1-5	.	CASSQAQGTSNQPQHF	TGCGCCAGCAGCCAAGCACAGGGGACCAGCAATCAGCCCCAGCATTTT
TRBV19	TRBD1	TRBJ2-2	.	CASSKDRGDTGELFF	TGTGCCAGTAGTAAGGACAGGGGAGATACCGGGGAGCTGTTTTTT
TRBV25-1	TRBD1	TRBJ1-1	.	CASSGGQGLNTEAFF	TGTGCCAGCAGTGGGGGACAGGGCCTGAACACTGAAGCTTTCTTT
TRBV7-2	.	TRBJ1-5	.	CASSLHVRNSNQPQHF	TGTGCCAGCAGCTTACATGTCAGGAATAGCAATCAGCCCCAGCATTTT
TRBV23-1	.	TRBJ2-5	.	CASSPRGGTGETQYF	TGCGCCAGCAGTCCTCGGGGAGGCACCGGGGAGACCCAGTACTTC
TRBV25-1	.	TRBJ1-2	few	CASSEGVQGNYGYTF	TGTGCCAGCAGTGAGGGAGTACAGGGTAACTATGGCTACACCTTC
TRBV6-2/TRBV6-3	TRBD1	TRBJ1-5	.	CASSYGTGGLPQHF	TGTGCCAGCAGTTACGGGACAGGGGGCCTGCCCCAGCATTTT
TRBV10-3	TRBD1	TRBJ2-5	.	CAISPTGQGLETQYF	TGTGCCATCAGTCCCACGGGACAGGGGCTGGAGACCCAGTACTTC
TRBV7-2	.	TRBJ1-5	.	CASSPQGFTNQPQHF	TGTGCCAGCAGTCCTCAGGGTTTCACTAATCAGCCCCAGCATTTT
TRBV12-3/TRBV12-4	TRBD1	TRBJ1-1	.	CASSLGQGTEAFF	TGTGCCAGCAGTCTCGGACAGGGGACTGAAGCTTTCTTT
TRBV4-2	.	TRBJ1-5	.	CASSQDPGAIGQPQHF	TGTGCCAGCAGCCAAGATCCAGGGGCAATAGGGCAGCCCCAGCATTTT
TRBV7-9	TRBD1	TRBJ2-1	once	CASSSRQGDPVDNEQFF	TGTGCCAGCAGCTCGAGACAGGGTGATCCAGTAGACAATGAGCAGTTCTTC
TRBV15	.	TRBJ2-5	.	CATSRDTGRQETQYF	TGTGCCACCAGCAGAGATACAGGGCGGCAAGAGACCCAGTACTTC
TRBV3-1/TRBV3-2	TRBD1	TRBJ1-6	few	CASSPTGEWVSSYNSPLHF	TGTGCCAGCAGCCCGACAGGGGAGTGGGTGAGCTCCTATAATTCACCCCTCCACTTT
TRBV28	TRBD1	TRBJ1-5	few	CASSLISGDRAQHF	TGTGCCAGCAGTTTAATCTCCGGTGACAGGGCCCAGCATTTT
TRBV3-1/TRBV3-2	TRBD1	TRBJ1-5	.	CASSPGRGFQPQHF	TGTGCCAGCAGCCCTGGCAGGGGGTTTCAGCCCCAGCATTTT
TRBV6-2/TRBV6-3	.	TRBJ2-1	.	CASSYSLSGDNEQFF	TGTGCCAGCAGTTATTCCCTGTCAGGGGACAATGAGCAGTTCTTC
TRBV5-1	.	TRBJ2-5	.	CASSWGVPGEETQYF	TGCGCCAGCAGCTGGGGGGTTCCTGGCGAGGAGACCCAGTACTTC
TRBV19	.	TRBJ2-2	.	CASSIKGVGTGELFF	TGTGCCAGTAGTATAAAGGGGGTGGGCACCGGGGAGCTGTTTTTT
TRBV30	TRBD1	TRBJ1-2	.	CAWDRGRVGYGYTF	TGTGCCTGGGACAGGGGGCGTGTGGGCTATGGCTACACCTTC
TRBV3-1/TRBV3-2	TRBD1	TRBJ1-6	.	CASSQGAGGDSPLHF	TGTGCCAGCAGCCAAGGGGCAGGGGGTGATTCACCCCTCCACTTT
TRBV29-1	.	TRBJ2-5	.	CSVEVNEVRAQYF	TGCAGCGTTGAAGTCAATGAGGTCAGGGCCCAGTACTTC
TRBV28	.	TRBJ2-2	.	CASSPRRAGGTTGELFF	TGTGCCAGCAGCCCTCGACGGGCAGGAGGAACTACCGGGGAGCTGTTTTTT
TRBV5-1	TRBD1	TRBJ1-2	.	CASSSGQGGVGYTF	TGCGCCAGCAGCTCGGGACAGGGCGGGGTTGGCTACACCTTC
TRBV7-2	.	TRBJ1-2	.	CASSVQAYGYTF	TGTGCCAGCAGCGTCCAGGCCTATGGCTACACCTTC
TRBV18	TRBD1	TRBJ1-5	.	CASSPGQGIDQPQHF	TGTGCCAGCTCACCGGGACAGGGGATCGATCAGCCCCAGCATTTT
TRBV10-2	TRBD2	TRBJ2-3	.	CASRARLAGGPRDTQYF	TGCGCCAGCAGAGCCCGCCTAGCGGGGGGGCCGAGAGATACGCAGTATTTT
TRBV6-1	.	TRBJ2-3	.	CASSEQTDTQYF	TGTGCCAGCAGTGAACAGACAGATACGCAGTATTTT
TRBV5-1	.	TRBJ1-1	few	CASSLGSTDITEAFF	TGCGCCAGCAGCTTGGGATCCACAGATATCACTGAAGCTTTCTTT
TRBV6-5	TRBD1	TRBJ2-5	.	CASSLGQGQTQYF	TGTGCCAGCAGTCTGGGACAGGGACAGACCCAGTACTTC
TRBV7-2	TRBD1	TRBJ1-3	once	CASSPQGTVYSGNTIYF	TGTGCCAGCAGCCCCCAGGGGACAGTTTACTCTGGAAACACCATATATTTT
TRBV25-1	.	TRBJ1-2	few	CASRPSGHNYGYTF	TGTGCCAGCAGACCCTCAGGGCATAACTATGGCTACACCTTC
TRBV18	.	TRBJ1-3	.	CASSAMSSGNTIYF	TGTGCCAGCTCAGCGATGAGCTCTGGAAACACCATATATTTT
TRBV7-2	TRBD2	TRBJ2-7	.	CASSLASGTKEQYF	TGTGCCAGCAGCTTAGCTTCAGGGACTAAAGAGCAGTACTTC
TRBV2	TRBD1	TRBJ1-6	few	CASSTSPGQNSPLHF	TGTGCCAGCAGCACCTCACCGGGACAGAATTCACCCCTCCACTTT
TRBV24-1	TRBD2	TRBJ2-1	.	CATSDAGLAGGGYNEQFF	TGTGCCACCAGTGATGCCGGACTAGCGGGGGGTGGCTACAATGAGCAGTTCTTC
TRBV5-1	TRBD1	TRBJ2-2	few	CASSKDRAHTGELFF	TGCGCCAGCAGCAAGGACAGGGCTCACACCGGGGAGCTGTTTTTT
TRBV11-2	.	TRBJ1-1	few	CASTGVAEAFF	TGTGCCAGCACCGGGGTGGCTGAAGCTTTCTTT
TRBV4-3	TRBD1	TRBJ2-7	.	CASSQDHRGSYEQYF	TGCGCCAGCAGCCAAGATCACAGGGGTTCCTACGAGCAGTACTTC
TRBV5-1	.	TRBJ1-4	.	CASSLTVNEKLFF	TGCGCCAGCAGCTTGACAGTTAATGAAAAACTGTTTTTT
TRBV5-1	.	TRBJ2-5	.	CASSLAGGWETQYF	TGCGCCAGCAGCTTGGCCGGCGGTTGGGAGACCCAGTACTTC
TRBV28	.	TRBJ2-1	.	CASSGRGPFRDEQFF	TGTGCCAGCAGTGGGCGGGGGCCTTTCAGGGATGAGCAGTTCTTC
TRBV3-1/TRBV3-2	.	TRBJ2-1	few	CASSLRSGVDYNEQFF	TGTGCCAGCAGCCTGCGGTCGGGGGTTGACTACAATGAGCAGTTCTTC
TRBV6-5	.	TRBJ1-3	.	CATQSSVAGGNTIYF	TGTGCCACCCAATCCAGCGTCGCGGGGGGAAACACCATATATTTT